The 7 T cell receptor beta chains presented below share a single source sample, sequenced in a study of blood T cells in healthy people across ages. A second PCR, run for roughly 6 to 11 cycles, used a sample-barcoded 5' primer plus a J-beta primer mix. TCRdb reanalysed the 5' RACE reads using MiXCR and keeps one entry per CDR3 protein. The repertoire includes around 650,000 distinct CDR3 sequences, about 34% of them detected once, and approximately 15% sits in the top ten. Sequenced input: blood. All receptors come from an elderly woman in good health.

This clonotype was counted at least ten times. The V and J genes are TRBV4-3 and TRBJ1-3, with TRBD1 matching 7 bases. The CDR3 contains 17 residues. The germline V gene encodes CDR1 LGHNA and CDR2 YSLEER. Germline trimming cut 0 bases from V and 0 bases from J; bases unmatched to any gene: 5. The CDR3 protein is CASSQDRDRFSGNTIYF. CDR3 coding DNA: TGCGCCAGCAGCCAAGACCGGGACAGATTCTCTGGAAACACCATATATTTT.

To note about this clonotype: One end of the junction fails to match germline, which may point to a read error. The chain combines TRBV12-3 or TRBV12-4 with TRBJ2-2; D may match TRBD1 or TRBD2 (5 bases each). The CDR3 has 18 residues. CDR3 sequence reads: CASSSGAPPRSNTGELFF. The CDR3 DNA follows: TGTGCCAGCAGTTCCGGGGCCCCACCTCGATCGAACACTGGGGAGCTGTTTTTT.

The chain uses TRBV3-1 and TRBJ1-3; D gene uncertain. This CDR3 is 14 amino acids long. The germline V and J ends were trimmed by 1 base and 3 bases, with 7 bases remaining between them. From germline, CDR1 is LGHDT and CDR2 YNNKEL (reference sequence). The CDR3 reads CASSQAVRGNTIYF. For the CDR3, the DNA is TGTGCCAGCAGCCAAGCAGTCCGTGGAAACACCATATATTTT.

The rearrangement joins TRBV2 to TRBJ1-5; TRBD1 is a possible D gene (5 bases). CDR1 and CDR2 from the germline V gene are SNHLY and FYNNEI. CDR3 length equals 14 residues. Trimming took 7 bases from V and 9 from J, leaving 19 bases between them. The CDR3 loop is CASTHGGEDRPQHF. The DNA of the CDR3 is TGTGCCAGCACCCACGGGGGGGAGGATCGGCCCCAGCATTTT. The full variable domain, in which reference TRBV2 and TRBJ1-5 provide the parts outside the CDR3, is EPEVTQTPSHQVTQMGQEVILRCVPISNHLYFYWYRQILGQKVEFLVSFYNNEISEKSEIFDDQFSVERPDGSNFTLKIRSTKLEDSAMYFCASTHGGEDRPQHFGDGTRLSIL.

This clonotype has a count of ten or more. V and J are TRBV30 and TRBJ1-3, with 7 bases lining up with TRBD1. The V and J ends lost 2 bases and 0 bases, in that order; junction bases with no gene match: 4. The CDR3 spans 15 residues. The germline V gene encodes CDR1 GTSNPN and CDR2 SVGIG (reference sequence). The CDR3 nucleotides are TGTGCCTGGAGTCGGGACAGCGGCTCTGGAAACACCATATATTTT. Its translation: CAWSRDSGSGNTIYF.

On this clonotype itself: This may arise from a read error, as a much more abundant clone is one base away. This sequence joins TRBV7-6 and TRBJ2-1, with 9 bases identical to TRBD1. This CDR3 has 14 residues. Looked up from germline, CDR1 is SGHVS and CDR2 is FNYEAQ. The CDR3 coding sequence is TGTGCCGGCAGCTTAGTGGACAGGGGTGGCGAGCAGTTCTTC. Protein: CAGSLVDRGGEQFF.

This clonotype showed up many times. J is TRBJ2-5 and V is TRBV7-2; D tentatively fits TRBD1 or TRBD2 (7 bases each). This CDR3 contains 16 residues. Trimming pared 5 bases from V and 2 bases from J, leaving 18 bases between. Germline loops: CDR1 SGHTA, CDR2 FQGNSA. The CDR3 spells CASSQSGTARQETQYF. The CDR3 nucleotides read TGTGCCAGCAGCCAAAGCGGGACAGCTAGACAAGAGACCCAGTACTTC.